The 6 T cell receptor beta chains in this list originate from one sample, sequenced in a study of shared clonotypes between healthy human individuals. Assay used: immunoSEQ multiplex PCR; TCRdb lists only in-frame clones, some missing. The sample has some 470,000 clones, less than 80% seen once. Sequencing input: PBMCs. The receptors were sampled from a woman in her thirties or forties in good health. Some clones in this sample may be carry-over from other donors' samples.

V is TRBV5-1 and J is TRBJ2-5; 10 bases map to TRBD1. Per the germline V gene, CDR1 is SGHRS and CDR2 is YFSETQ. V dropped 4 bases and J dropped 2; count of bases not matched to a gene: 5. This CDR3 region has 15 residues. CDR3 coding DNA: TGCGCCAGCAGCGGACAGGGGGGCCCACAAGAGACCCAGTACTTC. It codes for CASSGQGGPQETQYF. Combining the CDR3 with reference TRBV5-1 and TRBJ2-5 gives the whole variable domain KAGVTQTPRYLIKTRGQQVTLSCSPISGHRSVSWYQQTPGQGLQFLFEYFSETQRNKGNFPGRFSGRQFSNSRSEMNVSTLELGDSALYLCASSGQGGPQETQYFGPGTRLLVL.

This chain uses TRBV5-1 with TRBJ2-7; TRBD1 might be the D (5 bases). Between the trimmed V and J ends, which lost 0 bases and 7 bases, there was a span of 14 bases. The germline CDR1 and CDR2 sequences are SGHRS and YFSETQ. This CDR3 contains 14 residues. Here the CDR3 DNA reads TGCGCCAGCAGCTTGGCATTGGCAGGGAAGGAGCAGTACTTC. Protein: CASSLALAGKEQYF. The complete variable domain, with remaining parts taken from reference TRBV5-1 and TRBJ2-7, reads KAGVTQTPRYLIKTRGQQVTLSCSPISGHRSVSWYQQTPGQGLQFLFEYFSETQRNKGNFPGRFSGRQFSNSRSEMNVSTLELGDSALYLCASSLALAGKEQYFGPGTRLTVT.

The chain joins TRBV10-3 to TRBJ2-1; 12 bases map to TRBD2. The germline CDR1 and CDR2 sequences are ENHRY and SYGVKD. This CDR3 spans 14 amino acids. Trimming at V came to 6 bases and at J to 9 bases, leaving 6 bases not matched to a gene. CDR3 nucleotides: TGTGCCATCAGCCGACTAGCGGGAGAGGGTGAGCAGTTCTTC. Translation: CAISRLAGEGEQFF.

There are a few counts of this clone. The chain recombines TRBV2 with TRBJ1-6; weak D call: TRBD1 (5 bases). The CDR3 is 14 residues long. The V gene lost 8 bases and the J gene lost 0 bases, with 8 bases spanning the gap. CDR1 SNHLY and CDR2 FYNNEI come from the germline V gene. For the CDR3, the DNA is TGTGCCAGCGGAGACAGCTCCTATAATTCACCCCTCCACTTT. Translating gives CASGDSSYNSPLHF.

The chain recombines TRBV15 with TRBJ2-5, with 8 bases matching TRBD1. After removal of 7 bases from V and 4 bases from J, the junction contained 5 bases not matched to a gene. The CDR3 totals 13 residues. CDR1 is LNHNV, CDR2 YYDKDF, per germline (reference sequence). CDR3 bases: TGTGCCACCAACCCAGGGGGCTTAGAGACCCAGTACTTC. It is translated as CATNPGGLETQYF. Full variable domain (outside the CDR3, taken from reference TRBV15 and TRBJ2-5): DAMVIQNPRYQVTQFGKPVTLSCSQTLNHNVMYWYQQKSSQAPKLLFHYYDKDFNNEADTPDNFQSRRPNTSFCFLDIRSPGLGDTAMYLCATNPGGLETQYFGPGTRLLVL.

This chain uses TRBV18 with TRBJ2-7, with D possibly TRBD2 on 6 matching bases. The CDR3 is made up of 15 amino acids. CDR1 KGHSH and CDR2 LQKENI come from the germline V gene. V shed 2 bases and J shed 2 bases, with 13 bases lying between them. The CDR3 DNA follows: TGTGCCAGCTCACCATTGGAGGGATCCACCTACGAGCAGTACTTC. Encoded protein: CASSPLEGSTYEQYF.